This entry lists 3 T cell receptor beta chains sequenced from one sample in a study of Graves' ophthalmopathy and Graves' hyperthyroidism. The authors amplified TCR beta CDR3 regions from RNA transcripts. Second-round multiplex PCR came after first-round RT-PCR with HTBI primers. TCRdb called the multiplex PCR reads again in MiXCR, with one record for every CDR3 protein. The data show 200,000 to 250,000 distinct CDR3 sequences, approximately 21% seen once. Sequences were obtained from peripheral blood. Receptors were obtained from a woman aged 45-65 years with Graves' ophthalmopathy.

Ten or more counts support this clonotype. The chain uses TRBV11-2 and TRBJ2-7; D remains unclear. In germline, CDR1 is SGHAT, CDR2 FQNNGV. This CDR3 is built from 12 residues. The V gene lost 3 bases and the J gene lost 2 bases, with 5 bases spanning the gap. The CDR3 nucleotides read TGTGCCAGCAGCTTCAACCCCTACGAGCAGTACTTC. Its protein product is CASSFNPYEQYF.

The chain employs TRBV19 and TRBJ2-5; D is uncertain. Trimming pared 3 bases from V and 9 bases from J, leaving 11 bases between. Germline V gene lookup returns CDR1 LNHDA and CDR2 SQIVND (reference sequence). The CDR3 is made up of 12 amino acids. The DNA for the CDR3 is TGTGCCAGTAGTATCCCCCCGGGTTCCCAGTACTTC. Translating gives CASSIPPGSQYF. The full variable domain, rest sourced from reference TRBV19 and TRBJ2-5, is DGGITQSPKYLFRKEGQNVTLSCEQNLNHDAMYWYRQDPGQGLRLIYYSQIVNDFQKGDIAEGYSVSREKKESFPLTVTSAQKNPTAFYLCASSIPPGSQYFGPGTRLLVL.

This clonotype was counted once. The chain combines TRBV28 with TRBJ1-1; no reliable D call. The CDR3 runs to 15 residues. Trimming shortened V by 3 bases and J by 0 bases, and 11 bases separated the two germline ends. The germline V gene has CDR1 MDHEN and CDR2 SYDVKM. CDR3 nucleotides: TGTGCCAGCAGTTTTCTTGCAGATATGAACACTGAAGCTTTCTTT. Amino acids: CASSFLADMNTEAFF.